This T cell receptor beta chain was observed in a study of patients and donors after allogeneic stem cell transplantation. The CDR3 totals 16 residues. Germline trimming cut 3 bases from V and 4 bases from J; bases unmatched to any gene: 6. Germline CDR1 reads MGHDK; CDR2 reads SYGVNS. TCRdb reprocessed the RT-PCR reads via MiXCR and lists one record per CDR3 protein. The data contain roughly 250,000 distinct CDR3 sequences, over 12% of them singletons. The source material was blood, either unsorted or a sorted T cell fraction (not recorded which). The rearrangement uses TRBV25-1 and TRBJ2-1, with 10 bases fitting TRBD2. The clonotype originates from a human donor who was either an allogeneic HSCT recipient or a stem cell or donor lymphocyte infusion donor (not recorded which). It is not recorded whose cells these are; they may come from a transplant donor. The CDR3 DNA follows: TGTGCCAGCAGTGACCAACTAGCGGGACAGTACAATGAGCAGTTCTTC. This translates into CASSDQLAGQYNEQFF.